A single sample is the source of the 28 T cell receptor beta chains below, sequenced in a study of neoadjuvant nivolumab and ipilimumab in lung cancer. Using immunoSEQ multiplex PCR, the repertoire was profiled, and TCRdb retains in-frame clones only, with some absent. The top ten hold 5.1% of the sample, which has roughly 28,000 clones, approximately 86% seen once. Material: tumor tissue, obtained after neoadjuvant nivolumab, alone or with ipilimumab, at or shortly before surgery. The origin of the receptors is an adult with non-small cell lung cancer.

The rearrangement uses TRBV27 and TRBJ1-2, with a tentative D call TRBD1 (5 bases). The germline V gene has CDR1 MNHEY and CDR2 SMNVEV (reference sequence). V was shortened by 3 bases and J by 8 bases, with 22 bases between the two germline ends. This CDR3 comprises 16 residues. The CDR3 DNA follows: TGTGCCAGCAGTTTTGCGCCCGGGGGAAGAAATGAAGGCTACACCTTC. The encoded protein is CASSFAPGGRNEGYTF.

The chain uses TRBV11-2 and TRBJ1-2, with 7 bases identical to TRBD1. CDR3 size: 15 residues. V shed 0 bases and J 3 bases; nucleotides not matched to a gene: 4. Germline V gene lookup returns CDR1 SGHAT and CDR2 FQNNGV. CDR3 sequence (DNA): TGTGCCAGCAGCTTAGATGACAGGGACCACTATGGCTACACCTTC. Amino acid sequence: CASSLDDRDHYGYTF.

The J gene is TRBJ1-1, the V gene TRBV5-6, with a weak D call TRBD1 (6 bases). V was shortened by 4 bases and J by 7 bases, with 14 bases between the two germline ends. CDR3 length: 13 amino acids. Looked up from germline, CDR1 is SGHDT and CDR2 is YYEEEE. The CDR3 protein is CASSPGHGDEAFF. The CDR3 region has the DNA TGTGCCAGCAGCCCGGGACACGGTGATGAAGCTTTCTTT.

CDR3 DNA: TGTGCCAGCAGACGGGACTTGCTACGGGAGACCCAGTACTTC. Residues: CASRRDLLRETQYF. The chain uses TRBV5-5 and TRBJ2-5; a possible D gene is TRBD2 (6 bases). The CDR3 consists of 14 residues. V was trimmed by 5 bases and J by 5 bases, leaving 16 bases between them. Germline CDR1 SGHKS, CDR2 YYEKEE (reference sequence).

The chain combines TRBV11-2 with TRBJ1-2, with D uncertain. V lost 1 base and J 8 bases, leaving 11 bases between the germline ends. Germline CDR1 SGHAT, CDR2 FQNNGV. The CDR3 sequence is 13 residues long. CDR3 sequence reads: CASSLALVGGYTF. CDR3 nucleotides: TGTGCCAGCAGCTTAGCTCTTGTTGGGGGCTACACCTTC.

V gene TRBV11-3 combines with J gene TRBJ2-1; D gene uncertain. The length of the CDR3 is 11 residues. The V and J ends lost 3 bases and 7 bases respectively, with 4 bases between them. Germline CDR1 is SGHNT and CDR2 is YENEEA. CDR3 protein: CASSLGNEQFF. The CDR3 region has the DNA TGTGCCAGCAGCTTGGGGAATGAGCAGTTCTTC. Full variable domain (outside the CDR3, taken from reference TRBV11-3 and TRBJ2-1): EAGVVQSPRYKIIEKKQPVAFWCNPISGHNTLYWYLQNLGQGPELLIRYENEEAVDDSQLPKDRFSAERLKGVDSTLKIQPAELGDSAVYLCASSLGNEQFFGPGTRLTVL.

This clone came up a few times. The chain couples TRBV11-3 to TRBJ1-1; maybe TRBD1 (5 bases). The CDR3 runs 13 residues. Germline assignment: CDR1 SGHNT and CDR2 YENEEA. Trimming removed 1 base from V and 6 bases from J, with 9 bases in between. The CDR3 DNA reads as TGTGCCAGCAGCTTAGTTGCGGGGGCTGAAGCTTTCTTT. Translating gives CASSLVAGAEAFF.

V usage is TRBV10-3 and J usage is TRBJ2-1, with 9 bases aligning to TRBD2. This CDR3 comprises 16 residues. Germline assignment: CDR1 ENHRY and CDR2 SYGVKD. Trimming removed 4 bases from V and 1 base from J; junction bases left unmatched: 5. The CDR3 nucleotides are TGTGCCATCAGTGGGCAGCGGGGGGTTTCCTACAATGAGCAGTTCTTC. It is translated as CAISGQRGVSYNEQFF.

This chain uses TRBV28 with TRBJ1-2; D unresolved. The CDR3 extends over 13 amino acids. Germline assignment: CDR1 MDHEN and CDR2 SYDVKM. Trimming removed 5 bases at V and 1 base at J, with 8 bases between. CDR3 in amino acids: CASSTPVNYGYTF. CDR3 coding DNA: TGTGCCAGCAGTACACCAGTTAACTATGGCTACACCTTC.

The chain has TRBV7-8 and TRBJ2-7; D is unclear. CDR3 length: 16 residues. V lost 3 bases, J lost 6 bases, and 21 bases lay in between. Germline CDR1 and CDR2: SGHVS and FQNEAQ. CDR3 sequence (DNA): TGTGCCAGCAGCTTGACTCGGGTAACTCTCATCTCCGAGCAGTACTTC. Translation: CASSLTRVTLISEQYF. The full variable domain, in which reference TRBV7-8 and TRBJ2-7 provide the parts outside the CDR3, is GAGVSQSPRYKVAKRGQDVALRCDPISGHVSLFWYQQALGQGPEFLTYFQNEAQLDKSGLPSDRFFAERPEGSVSTLKIQRTQQEDSAVYLCASSLTRVTLISEQYFGPGTRLTVT.

The chain carries TRBV7-9 and TRBJ2-5; D is unresolved. This CDR3 region has 11 residues. CDR1 and CDR2 (germline): SEHNR, FQNEAQ (reference sequence). The V end lost 5 bases, the J end lost 4 bases, and 5 bases lay between the germline ends. This chain's CDR3 is CASSPGETQYF. In DNA form, the CDR3 reads TGTGCCAGCAGCCCCGGAGAGACCCAGTACTTC.

The genes are TRBV18 and TRBJ2-4, with D maybe TRBD1 (5 bases). This CDR3 comprises 15 residues. Trimming removed 0 bases from V and 5 bases from J, with 11 bases in between. Germline V gene sequence: CDR1 KGHSH, CDR2 LQKENI. The DNA for the CDR3 is TGTGCCAGCTCACCACCGAGTCAGGGCGAAAACATTCAGTACTTC. Translation: CASSPPSQGENIQYF.

The chain is built from TRBV7-9 and TRBJ2-7; possible D gene TRBD1, 6 bases. Per the germline V gene, CDR1 is SEHNR and CDR2 is FQNEAQ (reference sequence). CDR3 length: 17 residues. Trimming left V 5 bases short and J 6 bases short, with 26 bases between. The CDR3 reads CASSPTTKRTGNGEQYF. Here the CDR3 DNA reads TGTGCCAGCAGCCCAACCACTAAACGAACAGGGAACGGCGAGCAGTACTTC.

The chain carries TRBV7-2 and TRBJ2-1; tentative D call: TRBD1 (5 bases). Germline loops: CDR1 SGHTA, CDR2 FQGNSA. CDR3 length: 18 amino acids. Trimming removed 1 base at V and 1 base at J, with 17 bases between. The CDR3 DNA is TGTGCCAGCAGCTTAGTGTTGGTGACAGCCCAGTCCTACAATGAGCAGTTCTTC. Translated, it gives CASSLVLVTAQSYNEQFF. The full variable domain, in which reference TRBV7-2 and TRBJ2-1 provide the parts outside the CDR3, is GAGVSQSPSNKVTEKGKDVELRCDPISGHTALYWYRQSLGQGLEFLIYFQGNSAPDKSGLPSDRFSAERTGGSVSTLTIQRTQQEDSAVYLCASSLVLVTAQSYNEQFFGPGTRLTVL.

The rearrangement links TRBV11-2 to TRBJ1-1, with D unclear. Germline values: CDR1 SGHAT, CDR2 FQNNGV. The length of the CDR3 is 14 residues. Deletions cut 3 bases from V and 0 bases from J, with 8 bases between. CDR3 nucleotides: TGTGCCAGCAGCTTCCTTCTATTGAACACTGAAGCTTTCTTT. This encodes CASSFLLLNTEAFF.

This clone occurred a few times. The rearrangement uses TRBV6-1 and TRBJ1-5; D is unresolved. CDR3 length: 13 amino acids. V was clipped by 4 bases and J by 0 bases, with 4 bases between them. Germline V gene data show CDR1 as MNHNS and CDR2 as SASEGT. CDR3 coding DNA: TGTGCCAGCAGTGCCAGTAGCAATCAGCCCCAGCATTTT. Translated, it gives CASSASSNQPQHF.

V gene TRBV6-1 combines with J gene TRBJ2-6, with D uncertain. V dropped 8 bases and J dropped 2 bases, with 10 bases sitting between them. Germline V gene lookup returns CDR1 MNHNS and CDR2 SASEGT. The CDR3 runs to 14 residues. The CDR3 protein is CASDKTPGANVLTF. The CDR3 bases are TGTGCCAGCGACAAGACTCCTGGGGCCAACGTCCTGACTTTC.

This clone was recorded once. V and J are TRBV28 and TRBJ1-2, with TRBD1 identical over 7 bases. This CDR3 has 14 residues. Per germline, CDR1 MDHEN and CDR2 SYDVKM. After removal of 8 bases from V and 4 bases from J, the junction contained 10 bases not matched to a gene. CDR3 in DNA: TGTGCCAGCGAATCAGGACAGGAGATCTATGGCTACACCTTC. This sequence encodes CASESGQEIYGYTF.

This chain links TRBV7-3 with TRBJ2-7, with D tentatively TRBD2 (6 bases). CDR3 length: 15 amino acids. V was clipped by 2 bases and J by 0 bases, with 11 bases between them. Germline assignment: CDR1 SGHTA and CDR2 FQGTGA. As DNA, the CDR3 is TGTGCCAGCAGCTTAGTGGCGGGGCCCTCCTACGAGCAGTACTTC. This translates into CASSLVAGPSYEQYF. The variable domain in full, completed from reference TRBV7-3 and TRBJ2-7, reads GAGVSQTPSNKVTEKGKYVELRCDPISGHTALYWYRQSLGQGPEFLIYFQGTGAADDSGLPNDRFFAVRPEGSVSTLKIQRTERGDSAVYLCASSLVAGPSYEQYFGPGTRLTVT.

The chain recombines TRBV18 with TRBJ2-3, with TRBD2 matching 8 bases. Per germline, CDR1 KGHSH and CDR2 LQKENI. CDR3 length: 18 residues. J was trimmed by 5 bases and V by 0 bases; bases with no gene match: 13. CDR3 sequence reads: CASSPPSGSGSAKDTQYF. CDR3 sequence (DNA): TGTGCCAGCTCACCACCCAGCGGGAGCGGGTCGGCCAAAGATACGCAGTATTTT.

The chain joins TRBV7-8 to TRBJ1-2, with D unresolved. Germline V gives CDR1 SGHVS, CDR2 FQNEAQ. The CDR3 has 14 amino acids. The germline V and J ends were trimmed by 0 bases and 1 base, with 6 bases remaining between them. Written as DNA, the CDR3 is TGTGCCAGCAGCTTAGCGCAGGATAACTATGGCTACACCTTC. Translated, it gives CASSLAQDNYGYTF. The full variable domain, in which reference TRBV7-8 and TRBJ1-2 provide the parts outside the CDR3, is GAGVSQSPRYKVAKRGQDVALRCDPISGHVSLFWYQQALGQGPEFLTYFQNEAQLDKSGLPSDRFFAERPEGSVSTLKIQRTQQEDSAVYLCASSLAQDNYGYTFGSGTRLTVV.

This clone was observed once. The chain is built from TRBV5-6 and TRBJ2-7; 9 positions match TRBD1. Germline V gene lookup returns CDR1 SGHDT and CDR2 YYEEEE. V was clipped by 3 bases and J by 5 bases; unmatched bases: 3. There are 13 residues in the CDR3. DNA of the CDR3: TGTGCCAGCAGCTCGGGACAGGGCGACGAGCAGTACTTC. Translated, it gives CASSSGQGDEQYF.

This clone was seen just once. This chain uses TRBV7-2 with TRBJ2-1, with TRBD2 matching over 13 bases. The CDR3 has 18 amino acids. Per the germline V gene, CDR1 is SGHTA and CDR2 is FQGNSA. V dropped 1 base and J dropped 7; count of bases not matched to a gene: 10. The CDR3 coding sequence is TGTGCCAGCAGCTTAGTATCTACTAGCGGGGGGGCCGCGAATGAGCAGTTCTTC. Translated, it gives CASSLVSTSGGAANEQFF.

This chain uses TRBV6-1 with TRBJ2-3, with 8 bases that match TRBD1. Per the germline V gene, CDR1 is MNHNS and CDR2 is SASEGT. This CDR3 comprises 15 residues. V lost 2 bases, J lost 6 bases, and 7 bases stayed unmatched. CDR3 protein: CASSERETGADTQYF. The DNA of the CDR3 is TGTGCCAGCAGTGAAAGGGAGACAGGGGCGGATACGCAGTATTTT.

The chain joins TRBV5-1 to TRBJ2-1; 11 bases match TRBD1. With V trimmed by 1 base and J by 0 bases, 15 bases remained unmatched. This CDR3 has 21 amino acids. Per germline, CDR1 SGHRS and CDR2 YFSETQ. As DNA, the CDR3 is TGCGCCAGCAGCTTGTATCCTCCGGGACAGGGGGGTCTTAGCTCCTACAATGAGCAGTTCTTC. Amino acids: CASSLYPPGQGGLSSYNEQFF.

This chain joins TRBV2 and TRBJ2-5; tentative D call: TRBD2 (6 bases). Between the trimmed V and J ends, which lost 7 bases and 0 bases, there was a span of 12 bases. Germline V lookup: CDR1 SNHLY, CDR2 FYNNEI. The CDR3 has 14 residues. CDR3 amino acids: CASILTRYQETQYF. CDR3 nucleotides: TGTGCCAGCATTCTGACTAGGTACCAAGAGACCCAGTACTTC. Drawing the rest from reference TRBV2 and TRBJ2-5, the complete variable domain is EPEVTQTPSHQVTQMGQEVILRCVPISNHLYFYWYRQILGQKVEFLVSFYNNEISEKSEIFDDQFSVERPDGSNFTLKIRSTKLEDSAMYFCASILTRYQETQYFGPGTRLLVL.

V and J are TRBV19 and TRBJ2-1; 11 nucleotides agree with TRBD2. Germline CDR1 reads LNHDA; CDR2 reads SQIVND (reference sequence). This CDR3 is 14 amino acids long. V was pared by 5 bases and J by 9 bases, with 6 bases of the junction left unmatched. The CDR3 DNA is TGTGCCAGTAGTCCGGGACTAGCGGCGTTTGAGCAGTTCTTC. Its protein is CASSPGLAAFEQFF.

V is TRBV2 and J is TRBJ1-1; D gene unclear. Trimming removed 4 bases at V and 0 bases at J, with 3 bases between. The CDR3 sequence is 12 residues long. CDR1 and CDR2 (germline): SNHLY, FYNNEI. The chain's CDR3 is CASSVLNTEAFF. CDR3 nucleotides: TGTGCCAGCAGTGTATTGAACACTGAAGCTTTCTTT.